These T cell receptor beta chains were read from a single sample in a study of blood T cell repertoires in COVID-19. Data came from immunoSEQ multiplex PCR; TCRdb stores just in-frame clones and leaves some out. The repertoire consists of 68,000 or so clones, with 88% occurring once and the leading ten covering 2% to 2.5%. Sequencing used peripheral blood. These TCRs come from a human donor in a cohort sampled during active COVID-19. Each CDR3 is given with its conserved first and last residue. The order of the fields is V gene, clone size, D gene, J gene, CDR3 DNA, CDR3 protein. D genes are given only for firm matches. Clone sizes are given selectively: once, few, many, or a class where the clone is expanded.

v_call: TRBV7-2
clone_size: -
d_call: TRBD1
j_call: TRBJ1-4
cdr3_nt: TGTGCCAGCAGCCTCCAACAGGGGGTTGAAAAACTGTTTTTT
cdr3_aa: CASSLQQGVEKLFF

v_call: TRBV19
clone_size: -
d_call: -
j_call: TRBJ1-1
cdr3_nt: TGTGCCAGTACAGCGGTATTCAGGAACACTGAAGCTTTCTTT
cdr3_aa: CASTAVFRNTEAFF

v_call: TRBV7-9
clone_size: -
d_call: TRBD1
j_call: TRBJ1-2
cdr3_nt: TGTGCCAGCAGCTTTGGACAGGGTGATGGCTACACCTTC
cdr3_aa: CASSFGQGDGYTF

v_call: TRBV5-1
clone_size: -
d_call: -
j_call: TRBJ2-1
cdr3_nt: TGCGCCAGCAGCCTAGGGACTCGCAACAATGAGCAGTTCTTC
cdr3_aa: CASSLGTRNNEQFF

v_call: TRBV6-5
clone_size: once
d_call: TRBD2
j_call: TRBJ2-2
cdr3_nt: TGTGCCAGCAGTCCGGGACTAGCGAACGCCGGGGAGCTGTTTTTT
cdr3_aa: CASSPGLANAGELFF

v_call: TRBV7-8
clone_size: -
d_call: -
j_call: TRBJ2-7
cdr3_nt: TGTGCCAGCATCACGCGAGGTGGCGAGCAGTACTTC
cdr3_aa: CASITRGGEQYF

v_call: TRBV12-3/TRBV12-4
clone_size: -
d_call: -
j_call: TRBJ2-7
cdr3_nt: TGTGCCAGCAGATTTCGAGGCAGGGACGAGCAGTACTTC
cdr3_aa: CASRFRGRDEQYF

v_call: TRBV25-1
clone_size: -
d_call: -
j_call: TRBJ1-4
cdr3_nt: TGTGCCAGCAGTGAATATGATAGAGGTAATGAAAAACTGTTTTTT
cdr3_aa: CASSEYDRGNEKLFF

v_call: TRBV5-4
clone_size: -
d_call: TRBD1
j_call: TRBJ2-5
cdr3_nt: TGTGCCAGCAGCCGGGACAGGGTTGAGACCCAGTACTTC
cdr3_aa: CASSRDRVETQYF

v_call: TRBV28
clone_size: -
d_call: -
j_call: TRBJ2-6
cdr3_nt: TGTGCCAGCACCCGGCACAGAGACTCTGGGGCCAACGTCCTGACTTTC
cdr3_aa: CASTRHRDSGANVLTF

v_call: TRBV27
clone_size: -
d_call: TRBD1
j_call: TRBJ1-3
cdr3_nt: TGTGCCAGCAGTTTATCAGGGACAGGGGGTGGAAACACCATATATTTT
cdr3_aa: CASSLSGTGGGNTIYF

v_call: TRBV28
clone_size: -
d_call: TRBD1
j_call: TRBJ2-7
cdr3_nt: TGTGCCAGCAGTTCGACAGGGGCTGCGCCACGCTACGAGCAGTACTTC
cdr3_aa: CASSSTGAAPRYEQYF

v_call: TRBV2
clone_size: few
d_call: -
j_call: TRBJ1-3
cdr3_nt: TGTGCCAGCAGTGCCGAACAGAGCTTTGGAAACACCATATATTTT
cdr3_aa: CASSAEQSFGNTIYF

v_call: TRBV9
clone_size: -
d_call: TRBD2
j_call: TRBJ2-2
cdr3_nt: TGTGCCAGCAGCTCACAAGGAGGGACTAGCGGGGCCGGGGAGCTGTTTTTT
cdr3_aa: CASSSQGGTSGAGELFF

v_call: TRBV9
clone_size: -
d_call: TRBD1
j_call: TRBJ2-3
cdr3_nt: TGTGCCAGCAGCGTAGCCCCGACAGGGGGGACAGATACGCAGTATTTT
cdr3_aa: CASSVAPTGGTDTQYF

v_call: TRBV7-9
clone_size: few
d_call: -
j_call: TRBJ1-2
cdr3_nt: TGTGCCAGCAGCTTAGCGGGCGAGGGCGAGGTTGGCTACACCTTC
cdr3_aa: CASSLAGEGEVGYTF

v_call: TRBV10-3
clone_size: -
d_call: TRBD1
j_call: TRBJ1-2
cdr3_nt: TGTGCCATCAGTGTTAATGACAGGGGTTATTATGGCTACACCTTC
cdr3_aa: CAISVNDRGYYGYTF

v_call: TRBV5-5
clone_size: -
d_call: -
j_call: TRBJ2-7
cdr3_nt: TGTGCCAGCAGCTTGGAGACGGGTTCCTACGAGCAGTACTTC
cdr3_aa: CASSLETGSYEQYF

v_call: TRBV19
clone_size: -
d_call: TRBD2
j_call: TRBJ2-1
cdr3_nt: TGTGCCAGTACCGGGAGGGGATACAATGAGCAGTTCTTC
cdr3_aa: CASTGRGYNEQFF

v_call: TRBV19
clone_size: -
d_call: TRBD1
j_call: TRBJ1-2
cdr3_nt: TGTGCCAGTAGTATGAGACAGGGTCACGGCTACACCTTC
cdr3_aa: CASSMRQGHGYTF

v_call: TRBV6-6
clone_size: once
d_call: TRBD2
j_call: TRBJ2-2
cdr3_nt: TGTGCCAGCCTCTCCGGGAGGGACACCGGGGAGCTGTTTTTT
cdr3_aa: CASLSGRDTGELFF

v_call: TRBV24-1
clone_size: -
d_call: -
j_call: TRBJ1-2
cdr3_nt: TGTGCCACCAGTGACCGCCGAGGGCTTGGCTACACCTTC
cdr3_aa: CATSDRRGLGYTF

v_call: TRBV4-3
clone_size: -
d_call: -
j_call: TRBJ2-5
cdr3_nt: TGCGCCAGCAGCCAAGGGCCCGGTACAGGGAGCCAGGAGACCCAGTACTTC
cdr3_aa: CASSQGPGTGSQETQYF

v_call: TRBV4-3
clone_size: -
d_call: -
j_call: TRBJ1-1
cdr3_nt: TGCGCCAGCAGCCTGAGCGTGGGGGGTACCTCGAACACTGAAGCTTTCTTT
cdr3_aa: CASSLSVGGTSNTEAFF

v_call: TRBV15
clone_size: -
d_call: -
j_call: TRBJ1-4
cdr3_nt: TGTGCCACCAGCAGAGACTTGCCGGGACTCCAGGAACTGTTTTTT
cdr3_aa: CATSRDLPGLQELFF

v_call: TRBV7-9
clone_size: -
d_call: TRBD1
j_call: TRBJ2-7
cdr3_nt: TGTGCCAGCGAGGGACAGACCTCCTACGAGCAGTACTTC
cdr3_aa: CASEGQTSYEQYF

v_call: TRBV13
clone_size: -
d_call: -
j_call: TRBJ2-7
cdr3_nt: TGTGCCAGCAGCTACCACACGGGGCGGGGCTCCTACGAGCAGTACTTC
cdr3_aa: CASSYHTGRGSYEQYF

v_call: TRBV5-1
clone_size: -
d_call: TRBD1
j_call: TRBJ2-7
cdr3_nt: TGCGCCAGCAGCCGAAACGACAGGGTTTCGGGCGAGCAGTACTTC
cdr3_aa: CASSRNDRVSGEQYF

v_call: TRBV5-1
clone_size: -
d_call: -
j_call: TRBJ2-2
cdr3_nt: TGCGCCAGCAGGCACCCGGGACAAGGAAACACCGGGGAGCTGTTTTTT
cdr3_aa: CASRHPGQGNTGELFF

v_call: TRBV7-7
clone_size: -
d_call: -
j_call: TRBJ2-2
cdr3_nt: TGTGCCAGCAGCTTAGGATCCGGGAGTAGGGCTACCGGGGAGCTGTTTTTT
cdr3_aa: CASSLGSGSRATGELFF

v_call: TRBV11-2
clone_size: -
d_call: TRBD1
j_call: TRBJ2-5
cdr3_nt: TGTGCCAGCACCAAAACAGGGGAGGAGACCCAGTACTTC
cdr3_aa: CASTKTGEETQYF

v_call: TRBV10-3
clone_size: -
d_call: TRBD1
j_call: TRBJ2-7
cdr3_nt: TGTGCCATCAGTGAGGGGGGACAGGGCGCGGGGGAGCAGTACTTC
cdr3_aa: CAISEGGQGAGEQYF

v_call: TRBV7-9
clone_size: -
d_call: TRBD1
j_call: TRBJ2-7
cdr3_nt: TGTGCCAGCAGTCCCGGGACAGGGAATACCTACGAGCAGTACTTC
cdr3_aa: CASSPGTGNTYEQYF

v_call: TRBV13
clone_size: -
d_call: TRBD2
j_call: TRBJ2-3
cdr3_nt: TGTGCCAGCGTGACTAGCGGGGCTGCTGACACAGATACGCAGTATTTT
cdr3_aa: CASVTSGAADTDTQYF

v_call: TRBV27
clone_size: -
d_call: TRBD1
j_call: TRBJ2-7
cdr3_nt: TGTGCCAGCAGGACCCGGTTGGGCAGGGGGATTTACGAGCAGTACTTC
cdr3_aa: CASRTRLGRGIYEQYF

v_call: TRBV24-1
clone_size: once
d_call: TRBD1
j_call: TRBJ2-4
cdr3_nt: TGTGCCACCAGTGCTGGACAGGGCTTAGCCAAAAACATTCAGTACTTC
cdr3_aa: CATSAGQGLAKNIQYF

v_call: TRBV6-1
clone_size: -
d_call: TRBD2
j_call: TRBJ2-1
cdr3_nt: TGTGCCAGCAGTGAAGCGGTAGCGGGGGTCCTTCCGGCCCAGTTCTTC
cdr3_aa: CASSEAVAGVLPAQFF

v_call: TRBV6-4
clone_size: -
d_call: TRBD2
j_call: TRBJ2-1
cdr3_nt: TGTGCCAGCAGCGTACTAGCGGGGGGGCCTAATGAGCAGTTCTTC
cdr3_aa: CASSVLAGGPNEQFF

v_call: TRBV28
clone_size: -
d_call: -
j_call: TRBJ1-6
cdr3_nt: TGTGCCAGCAGAGGTAAGAGGAATTCACCCCTCCACTTT
cdr3_aa: CASRGKRNSPLHF

v_call: TRBV29-1
clone_size: -
d_call: -
j_call: TRBJ2-1
cdr3_nt: TGCAGCGTGCAACGTGAGGTCTCCAATGAGCAGTTCTTC
cdr3_aa: CSVQREVSNEQFF

v_call: TRBV4-3
clone_size: once
d_call: TRBD1
j_call: TRBJ1-2
cdr3_nt: TGCGCCAGCAGCCAAGACTTAGGACAGGGGAGTAGGGGCTACACCTTC
cdr3_aa: CASSQDLGQGSRGYTF

v_call: TRBV10-1
clone_size: -
d_call: -
j_call: TRBJ1-5
cdr3_nt: TGCGCCAGGACCGACAAGACTATAATTGTAGTCCAGCCCCAGCATTTT
cdr3_aa: CARTDKTIIVVQPQHF

v_call: TRBV5-1
clone_size: few
d_call: TRBD1
j_call: TRBJ1-2
cdr3_nt: TGCGCCAGCAGCCCGACCAGAAGGACCGGGACAGGGACTAACTATGGCTACACCTTC
cdr3_aa: CASSPTRRTGTGTNYGYTF

v_call: TRBV29-1
clone_size: -
d_call: TRBD2
j_call: TRBJ2-7
cdr3_nt: TGCAGCGTTGTAGCGGGGAACTACGAGCAGTACTTC
cdr3_aa: CSVVAGNYEQYF

v_call: TRBV5-1
clone_size: -
d_call: -
j_call: TRBJ1-2
cdr3_nt: TGCGCCAGCAGCTCGGGAGGGACATCGGTGAGCTACACCTTC
cdr3_aa: CASSSGGTSVSYTF

v_call: TRBV18
clone_size: -
d_call: TRBD1
j_call: TRBJ2-7
cdr3_nt: TGTGCCAGCTCACCACAGGTCTTGCGGGACAGGGGCGACGAGCAGTACTTC
cdr3_aa: CASSPQVLRDRGDEQYF

v_call: TRBV30
clone_size: -
d_call: TRBD2
j_call: TRBJ2-3
cdr3_nt: TGTGCCGGTAGCGGGGGTGCAGATACGCAGTATTTT
cdr3_aa: CAGSGGADTQYF

v_call: TRBV5-1
clone_size: -
d_call: TRBD2
j_call: TRBJ2-1
cdr3_nt: TGCGCCAGTGGAACGAGCGGGGGGTCCTACAATGAGCAGTTCTTC
cdr3_aa: CASGTSGGSYNEQFF

v_call: TRBV27
clone_size: -
d_call: TRBD2
j_call: TRBJ2-2
cdr3_nt: TGTGCCAGCAGTTATCGAGCGGGAAGCGCCGGGGAGCTGTTTTTT
cdr3_aa: CASSYRAGSAGELFF

v_call: TRBV11-2
clone_size: -
d_call: -
j_call: TRBJ2-1
cdr3_nt: TGTGCCAGCAGCCCCCGGGGCGGGGATGAGCAGTTCTTC
cdr3_aa: CASSPRGGDEQFF

v_call: TRBV7-6
clone_size: -
d_call: -
j_call: TRBJ2-2
cdr3_nt: TGTGCCAGCAGCACCCGGGACTTCCCCACCGGGGAGCTGTTTTTT
cdr3_aa: CASSTRDFPTGELFF

v_call: TRBV9
clone_size: -
d_call: -
j_call: TRBJ2-3
cdr3_nt: TGTGCCAGCAGCGTAGCGCCGAGTGCAGATACGCAGTATTTT
cdr3_aa: CASSVAPSADTQYF

v_call: TRBV7-2
clone_size: -
d_call: TRBD1
j_call: TRBJ1-1
cdr3_nt: TGTGCCAGCAGATCCCAAAGACAGGGGGCGGATGAAGCTTTCTTT
cdr3_aa: CASRSQRQGADEAFF

v_call: TRBV5-1
clone_size: -
d_call: TRBD1
j_call: TRBJ1-1
cdr3_nt: TGCGCCAGCAGCTTCGACAGGGATACTGAAGCTTTCTTT
cdr3_aa: CASSFDRDTEAFF